This TCR beta chain was profiled in a study of memory CD4+ T cells and cytomegalovirus serostatus. For the study at large: This sample comes from healthy Belgian adults, several CMV seropositive, 24 seronegative.

Per germline, CDR1 SGHTA and CDR2 FQGTGA. V was pared by 5 bases and J by 6 bases, with 9 bases of the junction left unmatched. The CDR3 is made up of 15 amino acids. Study-wide results and caveats: CMV serostatus prediction reached median AUC approximately 0.96, or 0.89 with US-trained model.

Sequencing used immunoSEQ multiplex PCR; TCRdb keeps in-frame clones, though not all of them. In the table there are some 41,000 clones, 70% to 80% of which are singletons. Worth noting for this clone: No antigen is known for it.

The sort gate was single viable CD3+CD4+CD8-CD45RO+ cells for memory CD4+ T cells. After thawing, CD4+ T cells were positively selected. The sample comprised memory CD4+ T cells from blood. The rearrangement uses TRBV7-3 and TRBJ1-2; 10 bases line up with TRBD1. The TCR comes from an adult in good health and CMV-seronegative. This CDR3 is CASSPLGGQGDGYTF. CDR3 nucleotides: TGTGCCAGCAGCCCGCTCGGCGGACAGGGGGATGGCTACACCTTC.